This is a list of T cell receptor beta chains from one sample in a study of OX40 agonist ivuxolimab in advanced cancers. The method was immunoSEQ multiplex PCR; TCRdb's version includes in-frame clones alone and lacks a portion of them. The data contain 91,000 or so clones, about nine tenths of them seen just once; the ten biggest clones take up about 1.9%. The starting material was CD4+ or CD8+ T cells sorted from blood, obtained in a trial of the OX40 agonist ivuxolimab. The receptor set was obtained from an adult with an advanced solid tumor such as melanoma, head and neck, liver or kidney cancer. CDR3s leave out the opening cysteine and the closing phenylalanine or tryptophan.

cdr3_aa: ASSLLVGQGGTEAF; v_call: TRBV7-9; j_call: TRBJ1-1
cdr3_aa: SVKRLAGGTDTQY; v_call: TRBV29-1; j_call: TRBJ2-3
cdr3_aa: ASRDLSGGQETQY; v_call: TRBV5-1; j_call: TRBJ2-5
cdr3_aa: ASSRAGGRYNEQF; v_call: TRBV28; j_call: TRBJ2-1
cdr3_aa: ASSLLASGIGDTQY; v_call: TRBV5-4; j_call: TRBJ2-3
cdr3_aa: ASSSGQHNEKLF; v_call: TRBV28; j_call: TRBJ1-4
cdr3_aa: ASSEAGQTYSNQPQH; v_call: TRBV6-1; j_call: TRBJ1-5
cdr3_aa: ASTIRTSGRAYQHEQY; v_call: TRBV5-1; j_call: TRBJ2-7
cdr3_aa: ASSLVGLSYEQY; v_call: TRBV5-8; j_call: TRBJ2-7
cdr3_aa: ASSSTGAPTDTQY; v_call: TRBV11-3; j_call: TRBJ2-3